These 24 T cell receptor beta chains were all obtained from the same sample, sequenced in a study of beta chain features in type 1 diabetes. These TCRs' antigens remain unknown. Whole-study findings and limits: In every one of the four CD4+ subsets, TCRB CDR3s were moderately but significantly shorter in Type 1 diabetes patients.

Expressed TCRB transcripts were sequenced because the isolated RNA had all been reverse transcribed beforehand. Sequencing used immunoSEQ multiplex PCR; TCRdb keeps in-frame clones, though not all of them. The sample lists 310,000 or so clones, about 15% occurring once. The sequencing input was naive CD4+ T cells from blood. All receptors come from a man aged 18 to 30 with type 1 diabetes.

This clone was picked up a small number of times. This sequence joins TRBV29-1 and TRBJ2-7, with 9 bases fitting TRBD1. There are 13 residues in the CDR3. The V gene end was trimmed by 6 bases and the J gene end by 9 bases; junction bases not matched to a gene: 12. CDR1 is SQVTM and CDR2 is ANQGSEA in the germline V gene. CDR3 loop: CSVVRTGGEGQYF. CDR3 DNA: TGCAGCGTCGTCCGAACAGGGGGCGAAGGGCAGTACTTC.

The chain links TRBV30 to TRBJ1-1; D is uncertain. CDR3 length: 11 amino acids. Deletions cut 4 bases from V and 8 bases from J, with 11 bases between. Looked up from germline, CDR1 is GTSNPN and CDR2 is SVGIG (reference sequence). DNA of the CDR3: TGTGCCTGGAATGCGGGAGACGAAGCTTTCTTT. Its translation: CAWNAGDEAFF.

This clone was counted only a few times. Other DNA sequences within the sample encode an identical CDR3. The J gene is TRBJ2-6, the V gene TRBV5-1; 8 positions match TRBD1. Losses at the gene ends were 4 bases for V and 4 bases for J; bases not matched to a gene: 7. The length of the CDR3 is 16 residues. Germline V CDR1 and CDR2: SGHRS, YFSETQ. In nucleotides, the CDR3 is TGCGCCAGCAGCCTAGACAGGGGTTCCGGGGCCAACGTCCTGACTTTC. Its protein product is CASSLDRGSGANVLTF.

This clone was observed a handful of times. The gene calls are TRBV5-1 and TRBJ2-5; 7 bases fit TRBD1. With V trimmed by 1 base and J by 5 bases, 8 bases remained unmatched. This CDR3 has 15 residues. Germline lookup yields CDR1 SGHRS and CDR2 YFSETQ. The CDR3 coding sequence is TGCGCCAGCAGCTTGAGACAGGGTCTATGGGAGACCCAGTACTTC. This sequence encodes CASSLRQGLWETQYF.

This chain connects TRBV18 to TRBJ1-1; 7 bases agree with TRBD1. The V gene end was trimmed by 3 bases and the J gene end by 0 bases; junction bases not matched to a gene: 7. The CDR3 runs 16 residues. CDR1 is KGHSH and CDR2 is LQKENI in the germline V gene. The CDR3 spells CASSPYLGQMNTEAFF. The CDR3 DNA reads TGTGCCAGCTCACCGTACCTGGGACAGATGAACACTGAAGCTTTCTTT.

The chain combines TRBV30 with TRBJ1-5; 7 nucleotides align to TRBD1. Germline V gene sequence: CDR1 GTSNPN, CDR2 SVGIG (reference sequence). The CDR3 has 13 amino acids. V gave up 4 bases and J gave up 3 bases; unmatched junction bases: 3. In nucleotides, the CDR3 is TGTGCCTGGACTGGACAGGCCAATCAGCCCCAGCATTTT. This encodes CAWTGQANQPQHF.

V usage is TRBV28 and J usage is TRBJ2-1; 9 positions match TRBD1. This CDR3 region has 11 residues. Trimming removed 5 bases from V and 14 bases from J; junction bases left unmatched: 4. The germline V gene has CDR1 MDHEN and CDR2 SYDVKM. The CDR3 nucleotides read TGTGCCAGCAGTCGGACAGGGGATAAGTTCTTC. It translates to CASSRTGDKFF.

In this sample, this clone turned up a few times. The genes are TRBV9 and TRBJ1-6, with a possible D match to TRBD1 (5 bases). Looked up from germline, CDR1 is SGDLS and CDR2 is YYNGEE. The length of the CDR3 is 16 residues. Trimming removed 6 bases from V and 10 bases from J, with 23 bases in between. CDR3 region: CASNHRTTVTGSPLHF. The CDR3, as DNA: TGTGCCAGCAATCACCGTACGACAGTGACCGGATCACCCCTCCACTTT.

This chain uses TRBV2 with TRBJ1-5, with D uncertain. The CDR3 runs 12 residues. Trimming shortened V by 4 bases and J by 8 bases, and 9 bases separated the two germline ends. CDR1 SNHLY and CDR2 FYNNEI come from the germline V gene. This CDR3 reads CASSVTPEPQHF. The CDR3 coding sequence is TGTGCCAGCAGTGTCACACCAGAGCCCCAGCATTTT.

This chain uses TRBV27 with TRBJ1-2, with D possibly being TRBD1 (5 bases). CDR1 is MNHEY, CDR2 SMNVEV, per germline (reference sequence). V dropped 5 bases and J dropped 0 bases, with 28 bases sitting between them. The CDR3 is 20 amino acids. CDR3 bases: TGTGCCAGCAGTCCCCGCGTCCGGTCTGGGCAAAGGGGATCTAACTATGGCTACACCTTC. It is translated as CASSPRVRSGQRGSNYGYTF.

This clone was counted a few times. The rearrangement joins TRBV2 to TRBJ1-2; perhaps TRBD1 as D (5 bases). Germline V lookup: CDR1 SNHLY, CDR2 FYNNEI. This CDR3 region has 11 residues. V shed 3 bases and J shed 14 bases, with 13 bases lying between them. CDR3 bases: TGTGCCAGCAGTGAGGATTGGGGGGAGACCTTC. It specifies CASSEDWGETF.

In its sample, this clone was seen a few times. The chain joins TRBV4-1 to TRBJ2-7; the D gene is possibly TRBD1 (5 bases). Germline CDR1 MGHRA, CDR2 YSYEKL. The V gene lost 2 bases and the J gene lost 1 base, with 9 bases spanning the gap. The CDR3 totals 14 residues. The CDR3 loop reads CASSQLTGSYEQYF. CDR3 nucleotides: TGCGCCAGCAGCCAACTTACAGGATCCTACGAGCAGTACTTC.

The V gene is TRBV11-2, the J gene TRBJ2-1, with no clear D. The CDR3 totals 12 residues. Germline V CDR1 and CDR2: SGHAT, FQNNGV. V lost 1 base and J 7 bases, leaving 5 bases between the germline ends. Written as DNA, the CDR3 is TGTGCCAGCAGCTTAGCGCGGAATGAGCAGTTCTTC. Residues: CASSLARNEQFF. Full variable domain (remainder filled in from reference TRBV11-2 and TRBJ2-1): EAGVAQSPRYKIIEKRQSVAFWCNPISGHATLYWYQQILGQGPKLLIQFQNNGVVDDSQLPKDRFSAERLKGVDSTLKIQPAKLEDSAVYLCASSLARNEQFFGPGTRLTVL.

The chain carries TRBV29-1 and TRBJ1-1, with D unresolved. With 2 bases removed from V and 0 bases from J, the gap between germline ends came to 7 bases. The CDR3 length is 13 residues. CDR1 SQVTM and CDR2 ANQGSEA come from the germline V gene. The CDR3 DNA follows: TGCAGCGTTGAAAAACGGTTGAACACTGAAGCTTTCTTT. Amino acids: CSVEKRLNTEAFF.

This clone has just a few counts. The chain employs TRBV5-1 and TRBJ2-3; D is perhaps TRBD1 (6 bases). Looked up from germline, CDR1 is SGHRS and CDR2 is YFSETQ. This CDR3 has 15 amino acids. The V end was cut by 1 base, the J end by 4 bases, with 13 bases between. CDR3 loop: CASSLTGTLPDTQYF. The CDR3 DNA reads TGCGCCAGCAGCTTGACAGGGACCCTCCCAGATACGCAGTATTTT.

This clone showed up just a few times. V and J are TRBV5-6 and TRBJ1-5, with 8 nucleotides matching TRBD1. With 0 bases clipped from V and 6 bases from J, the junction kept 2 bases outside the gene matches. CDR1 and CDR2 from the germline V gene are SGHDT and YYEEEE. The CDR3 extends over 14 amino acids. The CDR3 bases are TGTGCCAGCAGCTTGGGACAGGGGTTTCAGCCCCAGCATTTT. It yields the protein CASSLGQGFQPQHF.

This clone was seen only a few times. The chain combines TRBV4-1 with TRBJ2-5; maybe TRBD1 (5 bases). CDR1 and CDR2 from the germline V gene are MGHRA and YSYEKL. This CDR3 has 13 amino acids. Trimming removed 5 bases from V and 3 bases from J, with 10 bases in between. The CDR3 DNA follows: TGCGCCAGCAGCGCACCAGGGAAAGAGACCCAGTACTTC. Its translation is CASSAPGKETQYF.

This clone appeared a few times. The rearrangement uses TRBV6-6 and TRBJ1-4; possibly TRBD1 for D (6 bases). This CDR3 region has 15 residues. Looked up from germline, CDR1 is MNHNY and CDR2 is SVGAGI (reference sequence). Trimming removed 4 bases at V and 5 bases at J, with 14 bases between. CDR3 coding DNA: TGTGCCAGCAGTTCCCGGACAGCCAGGAATGAAAAACTGTTTTTT. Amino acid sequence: CASSSRTARNEKLFF.

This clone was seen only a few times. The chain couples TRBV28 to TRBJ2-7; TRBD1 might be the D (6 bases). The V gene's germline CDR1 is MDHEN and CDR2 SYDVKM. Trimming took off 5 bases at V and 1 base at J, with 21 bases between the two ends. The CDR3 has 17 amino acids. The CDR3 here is CASSPSGSWTASYEQYF. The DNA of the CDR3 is TGTGCCAGCAGTCCATCGGGATCCTGGACAGCTTCCTACGAGCAGTACTTC.

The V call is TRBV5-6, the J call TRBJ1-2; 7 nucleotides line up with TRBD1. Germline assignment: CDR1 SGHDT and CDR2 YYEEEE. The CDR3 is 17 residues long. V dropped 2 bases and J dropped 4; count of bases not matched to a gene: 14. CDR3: CASSFSLTGTSSYGYTF. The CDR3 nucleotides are TGTGCCAGCAGCTTTAGCCTGACAGGGACATCAAGCTATGGCTACACCTTC.

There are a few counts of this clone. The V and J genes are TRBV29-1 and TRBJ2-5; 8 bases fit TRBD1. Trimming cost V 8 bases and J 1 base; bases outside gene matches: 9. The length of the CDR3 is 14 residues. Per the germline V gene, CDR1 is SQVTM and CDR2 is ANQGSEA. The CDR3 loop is CSLRDRPFQETQYF. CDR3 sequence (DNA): TGCAGCTTACGGGACAGGCCCTTCCAAGAGACCCAGTACTTC.

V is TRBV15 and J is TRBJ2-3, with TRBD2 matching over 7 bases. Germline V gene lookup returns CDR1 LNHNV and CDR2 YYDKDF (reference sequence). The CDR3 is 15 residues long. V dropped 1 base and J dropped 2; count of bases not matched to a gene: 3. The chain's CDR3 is CATSRVRGNTDTQYF. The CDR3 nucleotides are TGTGCCACCAGCAGAGTGCGGGGGAACACAGATACGCAGTATTTT.

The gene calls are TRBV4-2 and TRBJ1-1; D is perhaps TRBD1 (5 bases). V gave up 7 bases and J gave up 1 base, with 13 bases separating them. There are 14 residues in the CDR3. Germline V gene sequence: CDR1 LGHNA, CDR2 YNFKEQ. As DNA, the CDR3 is TGTGCCAGCACCCAGGGACTCCGGAACACTGAAGCTTTCTTT. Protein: CASTQGLRNTEAFF.

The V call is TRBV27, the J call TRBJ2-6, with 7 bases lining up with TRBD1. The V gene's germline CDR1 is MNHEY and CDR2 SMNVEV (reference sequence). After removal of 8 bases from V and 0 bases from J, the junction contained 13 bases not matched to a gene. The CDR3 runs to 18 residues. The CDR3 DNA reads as TGTGCCAGCGCTGACAGAGGACAGGCGCACTCTGGGGCCAACGTCCTGACTTTC. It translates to CASADRGQAHSGANVLTF. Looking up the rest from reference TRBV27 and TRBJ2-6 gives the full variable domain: EAQVTQNPRYLITVTGKKLTVTCSQNMNHEYMSWYRQDPGLGLRQIYYSMNVEVTDKGDVPEGYKVSRKEKRNFPLILESPSPNQTSLYFCASADRGQAHSGANVLTFGAGSRLTVL.